This TCR beta chain originates from a study of shared clonotypes between healthy human individuals. TCRdb's table, derived via immunoSEQ multiplex PCR, lists solely in-frame clones and lacks some. The table shows about 380,000 clones, with approximately 97% occurring only once. CDR3 length equals 15 residues. J gave up 0 bases and V 5 bases, and 7 bases lay outside the gene matches. The germline V gene has CDR1 SGHTA and CDR2 FQGNSA. What was sequenced was memory CD8+ T cells sorted from blood. The subset here: CD45RO+ cells pooled with CCR7-negative TemRA cells. The V and J genes are TRBV7-2 and TRBJ2-7; 7 bases match TRBD2. The TCR sequence derives from a young man in good health. DNA of the CDR3: TGTGCCAGCAGCCCGCGACTAGCCCTCTCCTACGAGCAGTACTTC. Its protein is CASSPRLALSYEQYF.